The following is a T cell receptor beta chain sequence with its context. Antigen specificity is unknown. The TCR cDNA carried a universal primer site and UMIs from 5'RACE template switching. MiXCR was run by TCRdb on the 5' RACE reads, yielding one entry per CDR3 protein. The sample shows about 220,000 distinct CDR3 sequences, approximately 3% of them seen only once. The data were taken from a study of T cells after yellow fever vaccination. Study observations and caveats: Abundant clonotypes (contaminants from the bulk population) could be present in FACS-sorted repertoires.

There are 13 residues in the CDR3. Germline V gives CDR1 SGHRS, CDR2 YFSETQ. The J segment lost 6 bases and the V segment lost 4 bases, leaving 2 bases of the junction unmatched. The J gene is TRBJ2-7, the V gene TRBV5-1; 12 nucleotides line up with TRBD1. This receptor was obtained from a man between 18 and 29 years old who received the YFV17D yellow fever vaccine. Source: CD4+ T cells sorted from PBMCs, taken 10 days after the yellow fever booster vaccination. In nucleotides, the CDR3 is TGCGCCAGCAGCATGGGACAGGGGGCCGAGCAGTACGTC. It codes for CASSMGQGAEQYV.